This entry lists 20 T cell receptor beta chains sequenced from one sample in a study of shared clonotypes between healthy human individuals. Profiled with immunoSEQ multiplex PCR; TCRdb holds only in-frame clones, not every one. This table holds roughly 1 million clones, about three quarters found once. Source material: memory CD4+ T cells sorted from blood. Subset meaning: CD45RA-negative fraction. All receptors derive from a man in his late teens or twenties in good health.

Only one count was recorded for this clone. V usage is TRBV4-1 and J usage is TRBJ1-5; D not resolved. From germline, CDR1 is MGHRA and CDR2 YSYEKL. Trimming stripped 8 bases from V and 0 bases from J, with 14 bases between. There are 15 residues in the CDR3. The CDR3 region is CASRKEQNSNQPQHF. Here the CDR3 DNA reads TGCGCCAGCCGGAAAGAACAGAATAGCAATCAGCCCCAGCATTTT.

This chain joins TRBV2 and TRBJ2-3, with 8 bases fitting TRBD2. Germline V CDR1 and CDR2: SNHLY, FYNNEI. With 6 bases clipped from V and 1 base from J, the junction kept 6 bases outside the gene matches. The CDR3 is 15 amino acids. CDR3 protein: CASSPRAGGTDTQYF. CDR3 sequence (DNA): TGTGCCAGCAGCCCAAGAGCGGGAGGCACAGATACGCAGTATTTT.

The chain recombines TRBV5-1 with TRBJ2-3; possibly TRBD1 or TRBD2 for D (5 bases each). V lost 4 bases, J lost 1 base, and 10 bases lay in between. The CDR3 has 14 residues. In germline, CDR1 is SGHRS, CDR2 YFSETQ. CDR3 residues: CASSARGGTDTQYF. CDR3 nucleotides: TGCGCCAGCAGCGCCCGGGGCGGCACAGATACGCAGTATTTT.

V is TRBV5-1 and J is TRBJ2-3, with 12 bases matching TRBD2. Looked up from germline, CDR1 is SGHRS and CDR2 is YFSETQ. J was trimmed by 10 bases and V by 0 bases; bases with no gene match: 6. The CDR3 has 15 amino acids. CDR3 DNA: TGCGCCAGCAGCTTGGAGCTAGCGGGAGGGACCCCGCAGTATTTT. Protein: CASSLELAGGTPQYF.

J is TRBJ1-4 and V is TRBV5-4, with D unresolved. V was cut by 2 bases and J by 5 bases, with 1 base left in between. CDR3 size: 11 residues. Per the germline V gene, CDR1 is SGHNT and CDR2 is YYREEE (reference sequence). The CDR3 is CASSLNEKLFF. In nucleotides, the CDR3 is TGTGCCAGCAGCTTAAATGAAAAACTGTTTTTT.

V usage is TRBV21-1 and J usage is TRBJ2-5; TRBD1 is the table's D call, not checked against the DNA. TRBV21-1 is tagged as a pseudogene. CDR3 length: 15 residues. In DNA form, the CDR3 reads TGTGCCAGCAGCAAAGAAGCTACAGACCAAGAGACCCAGTACTTC. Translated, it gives CASSKEATDQETQYF.

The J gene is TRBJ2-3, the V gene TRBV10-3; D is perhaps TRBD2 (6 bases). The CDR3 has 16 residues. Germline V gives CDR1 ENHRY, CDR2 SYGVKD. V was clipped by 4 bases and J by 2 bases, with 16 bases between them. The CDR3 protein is CAISVRTTDSTDTQYF. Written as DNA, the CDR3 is TGTGCCATCAGTGTCAGGACTACCGACTCCACAGATACGCAGTATTTT.

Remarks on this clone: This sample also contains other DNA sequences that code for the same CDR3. The DNA for the CDR3 is TGTGCCAGCAGTTACTCACCTCCAGGGGTCTACGAGCAGTACTTC. This encodes CASSYSPPGVYEQYF. This chain uses TRBV6-5 with TRBJ2-7; a possible D gene is TRBD1 (6 bases). Per germline, CDR1 MNHEY and CDR2 SVGAGI. The CDR3 sequence is 15 residues long. V lost 0 bases and J 3 bases, leaving 12 bases between the germline ends.

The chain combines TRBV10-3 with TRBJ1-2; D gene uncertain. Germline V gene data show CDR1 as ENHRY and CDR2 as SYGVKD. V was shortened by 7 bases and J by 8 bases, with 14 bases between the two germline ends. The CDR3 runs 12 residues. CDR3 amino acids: CAITAGVGGYTF. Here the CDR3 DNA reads TGTGCCATCACTGCGGGAGTCGGCGGCTACACCTTC.

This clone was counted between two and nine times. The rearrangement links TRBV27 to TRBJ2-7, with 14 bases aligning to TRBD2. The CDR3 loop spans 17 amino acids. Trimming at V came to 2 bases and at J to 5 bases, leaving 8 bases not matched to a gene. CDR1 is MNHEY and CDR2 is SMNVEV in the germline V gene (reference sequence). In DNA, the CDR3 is TGTGCCAGCAGTTTAGTCGGACTAGCGGGAGGAGAAGACGAGCAGTACTTC. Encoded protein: CASSLVGLAGGEDEQYF.

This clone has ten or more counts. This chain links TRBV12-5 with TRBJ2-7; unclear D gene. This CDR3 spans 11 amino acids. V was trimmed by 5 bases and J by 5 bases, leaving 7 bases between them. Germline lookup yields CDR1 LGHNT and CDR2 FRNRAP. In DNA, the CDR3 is TGTGCTAGTGGTCCCCCGGACGAGCAGTACTTC. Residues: CASGPPDEQYF.

The CDR3 nucleotides are TGTGCCAGCAGCTTCGGCCTGGGCCAGAGGGATACGCAGTATTTT. It specifies CASSFGLGQRDTQYF. J is TRBJ2-3 and V is TRBV11-2, with D hard to call. The CDR3 extends over 15 amino acids. CDR1 and CDR2 from the germline V gene are SGHAT and FQNNGV. V lost 3 bases, J lost 6 bases, and 16 bases lay in between.

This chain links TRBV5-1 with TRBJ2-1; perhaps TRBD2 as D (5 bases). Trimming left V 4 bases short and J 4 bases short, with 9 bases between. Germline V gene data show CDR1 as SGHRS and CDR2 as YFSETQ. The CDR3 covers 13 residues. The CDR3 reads CASSGPGYNEQFF. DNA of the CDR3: TGCGCCAGCAGCGGACCGGGGTACAATGAGCAGTTCTTC.

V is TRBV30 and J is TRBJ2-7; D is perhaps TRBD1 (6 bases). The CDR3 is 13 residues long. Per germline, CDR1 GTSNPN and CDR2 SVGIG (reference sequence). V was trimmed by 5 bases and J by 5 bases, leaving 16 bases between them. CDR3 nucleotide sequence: TGTGCCTGGTTGGGACACAACCTTCACGAGCAGTACTTC. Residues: CAWLGHNLHEQYF.

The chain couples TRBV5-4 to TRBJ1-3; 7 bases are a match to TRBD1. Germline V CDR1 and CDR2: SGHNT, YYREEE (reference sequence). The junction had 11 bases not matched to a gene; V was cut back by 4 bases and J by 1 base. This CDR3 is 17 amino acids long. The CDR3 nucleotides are TGTGCCAGCAGCCAACGACAGGGTCCCTCTTCTGGAAACACCATATATTTT. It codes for CASSQRQGPSSGNTIYF.

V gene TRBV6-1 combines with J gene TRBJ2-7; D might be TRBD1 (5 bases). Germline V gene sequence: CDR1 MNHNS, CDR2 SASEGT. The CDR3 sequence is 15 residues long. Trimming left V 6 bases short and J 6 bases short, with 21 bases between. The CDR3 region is CASRSLPVQGREQYF. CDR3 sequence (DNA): TGTGCCAGCAGAAGTCTCCCGGTGCAGGGCCGCGAGCAGTACTTC.

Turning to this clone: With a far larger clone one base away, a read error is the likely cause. The CDR3 DNA sequence: TGCGCCAACATCCACAGCAAGACCACTGAAGCTTTCTTT. Translating it yields CANIHSKTTEAFF. J is TRBJ1-1 and V is TRBV4-1; D not certain. Germline V gene lookup returns CDR1 MGHRA and CDR2 YSYEKL. Trimming took off 10 bases at V and 4 bases at J, with 16 bases between the two ends. The CDR3 length is 13 residues.

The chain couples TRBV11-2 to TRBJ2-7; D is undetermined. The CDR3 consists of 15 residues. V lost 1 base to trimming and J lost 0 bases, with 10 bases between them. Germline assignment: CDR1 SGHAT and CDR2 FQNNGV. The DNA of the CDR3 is TGTGCCAGCAGCTTAGGGGTGATTGCCTCCTACGAGCAGTACTTC. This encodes CASSLGVIASYEQYF. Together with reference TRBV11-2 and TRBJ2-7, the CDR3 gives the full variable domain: EAGVAQSPRYKIIEKRQSVAFWCNPISGHATLYWYQQILGQGPKLLIQFQNNGVVDDSQLPKDRFSAERLKGVDSTLKIQPAKLEDSAVYLCASSLGVIASYEQYFGPGTRLTVT.

As DNA, the CDR3 is TGTGCCAGCAGCCACAGGGGGGGAAATGGCTACACCTTC. Its protein is CASSHRGGNGYTF. The chain joins TRBV7-9 to TRBJ1-2; 8 nucleotides match TRBD1. CDR3 length: 13 residues. Losses at the gene ends were 5 bases for V and 6 bases for J; bases not matched to a gene: 5. In germline, CDR1 is SEHNR, CDR2 FQNEAQ (reference sequence). The whole variable domain, filled in from reference TRBV7-9 and TRBJ1-2, reads DTGVSQNPRHKITKRGQNVTFRCDPISEHNRLYWYRQTLGQGPEFLTYFQNEAQLEKSRLLSDRFSAERPKGSFSTLEIQRTEQGDSAMYLCASSHRGGNGYTFGSGTRLTVV.

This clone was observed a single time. The CDR3 coding sequence is TGTGCCAGCAGTAGGACCGGGACAGGGGGCGCTCGGGGGGAGCTGTTTTTT. Translating gives CASSRTGTGGARGELFF. The rearrangement links TRBV27 to TRBJ2-2, with 12 bases fitting TRBD1. CDR3 length: 17 amino acids. V was pared by 5 bases and J by 8 bases, with 12 bases of the junction left unmatched. Per germline, CDR1 MNHEY and CDR2 SMNVEV (reference sequence).